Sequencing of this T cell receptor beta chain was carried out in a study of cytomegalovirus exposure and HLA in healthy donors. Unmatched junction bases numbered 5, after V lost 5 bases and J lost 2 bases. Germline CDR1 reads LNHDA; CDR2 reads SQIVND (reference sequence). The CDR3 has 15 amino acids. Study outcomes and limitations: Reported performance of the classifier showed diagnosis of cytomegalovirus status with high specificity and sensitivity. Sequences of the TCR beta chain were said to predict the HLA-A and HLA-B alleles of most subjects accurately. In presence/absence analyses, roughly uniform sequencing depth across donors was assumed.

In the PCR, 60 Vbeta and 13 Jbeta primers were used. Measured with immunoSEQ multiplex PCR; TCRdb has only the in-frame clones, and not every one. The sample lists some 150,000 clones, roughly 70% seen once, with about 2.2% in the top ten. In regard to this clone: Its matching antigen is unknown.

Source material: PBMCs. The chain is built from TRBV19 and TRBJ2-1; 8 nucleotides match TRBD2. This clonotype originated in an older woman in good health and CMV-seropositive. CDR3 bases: TGTGCCAGTAGTCGTCCGGGACTAGCCTACAATGAGCAGTTCTTC. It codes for CASSRPGLAYNEQFF.